The rows below give T cell receptor beta chains drawn from one sample of a study of T-cell memory formation after mild COVID-19. From the 5' RACE reads, TCRdb called clonotypes with MiXCR, one entry per CDR3 protein. The data show under 650,000 distinct CDR3 sequences, approximately 18% seen once. The sample consisted of PBMCs or a T cell subset sorted from them (not recorded which). Receptors were obtained from an adult woman who had mild COVID-19 (a few samples of this study predate the infection). Cell type and time point are not known. The CDR3 runs from the conserved cysteine through the conserved F or W. The order of the fields is V gene, J gene, D gene, clone size, CDR3 protein, CDR3 DNA. D genes are given only for firm matches. The size of a clone is reported for some rows only, either as once, few or many, or as a class for expanded clones.

TRBV7-3,TRBJ2-3,.,.,CASSFRGFTDTQYF,TGTGCCAGCAGCTTCCGTGGGTTCACAGATACGCAGTATTTT
TRBV29-1,TRBJ2-6,.,few,CSVEGVNGANVLTF,TGCAGCGTTGAGGGGGTTAATGGGGCCAACGTCCTGACTTTC
TRBV12-3/TRBV12-4,TRBJ2-7,TRBD1,.,CASSIQGRGYEQYF,TGTGCCAGCAGTATACAGGGGAGAGGCTACGAGCAGTACTTC
TRBV6-4,TRBJ2-1,TRBD1,.,CASSAGQGSDEQFF,TGTGCCAGCAGTGCGGGACAGGGCTCCGATGAGCAGTTCTTC
TRBV12-3/TRBV12-4,TRBJ2-5,.,many,CASSSNTVGGETQYF,TGTGCCAGCAGTTCTAATACCGTAGGGGGGGAGACCCAGTACTTC
TRBV2,TRBJ2-2,.,.,CASSDHGGNTGELFF,TGTGCCAGCAGTGACCACGGGGGTAACACCGGGGAGCTGTTTTTT
TRBV15,TRBJ2-7,TRBD2,.,CATSRQRAGATYEQYF,TGTGCCACCAGCAGACAACGAGCGGGGGCAACCTACGAGCAGTACTTC
TRBV19,TRBJ1-5,.,.,CASSILGGAVYSNQPQHF,TGTGCCAGTAGTATTTTGGGCGGGGCGGTTTATAGCAATCAGCCCCAGCATTTT
TRBV12-3/TRBV12-4,TRBJ1-1,TRBD1,few,CASSPGWGTGDLSRTEAFF,TGTGCCAGCAGTCCAGGGTGGGGGACAGGGGATCTATCCCGCACTGAAGCTTTCTTT
TRBV5-5,TRBJ2-2,.,.,CASSLDTYTGELFF,TGTGCCAGCAGCTTGGACACGTACACCGGGGAGCTGTTTTTT
TRBV4-1,TRBJ2-7,.,.,CASSQVAGQTFYEQYF,TGCGCCAGCAGCCAAGTGGCGGGACAGACTTTCTACGAGCAGTACTTC
TRBV25-1,TRBJ2-6,TRBD1,.,CASSRDRDLPGANVLTF,TGTGCCAGCAGCCGGGACAGGGATCTACCTGGGGCCAACGTCCTGACTTTC
TRBV6-6,TRBJ1-5,.,few,CASSGYSNQPQHF,TGTGCCAGCAGTGGTTATAGCAATCAGCCCCAGCATTTT
TRBV20-1,TRBJ1-2,TRBD1,.,CSAPRTGRYGYTF,TGCAGTGCTCCTCGGACAGGGCGTTACGGCTACACCTTC
TRBV6-1,TRBJ1-1,.,.,CASSVGGRNTEAFF,TGTGCCAGCAGTGTGGGGGGCCGGAACACTGAAGCTTTCTTT
TRBV7-9,TRBJ2-2,TRBD1,few,CASGLGGAFTGELFF,TGTGCCAGCGGTCTAGGGGGCGCTTTCACCGGGGAGCTGTTTTTT
TRBV11-2,TRBJ1-3,.,few,CASSQQTGAYSGNTIYF,TGTGCCAGCAGCCAACAGACAGGAGCGTACTCTGGAAACACCATATATTTT
TRBV5-1,TRBJ1-2,.,.,CASSLSLGTNYGYTF,TGCGCCAGCAGCTTGTCACTGGGAACTAACTATGGCTACACCTTC
TRBV4-2,TRBJ2-5,TRBD2,many,CASSQVEREAYQETQYF,TGTGCCAGCAGCCAAGTCGAGCGGGAGGCCTATCAAGAGACCCAGTACTTC
TRBV6-5,TRBJ1-1,TRBD1,few,CASSSQGTGGHEAFF,TGTGCCAGCAGTTCCCAGGGGACAGGGGGCCATGAAGCTTTCTTT
TRBV7-9,TRBJ2-2,.,.,CAIPPANTGELFF,TGTGCCATACCTCCGGCGAACACCGGGGAGCTGTTTTTT
TRBV27,TRBJ1-1,.,.,CASSWGAGTEAFF,TGTGCCAGCAGTTGGGGCGCGGGCACTGAAGCTTTCTTT
TRBV2,TRBJ2-7,.,many,CASSVRGHEQYF,TGTGCCAGCAGTGTACGGGGCCACGAGCAGTACTTC
TRBV24-1,TRBJ2-3,.,.,CATSDFVTDTQYF,TGTGCCACCAGTGATTTTGTGACAGATACGCAGTATTTT
TRBV2,TRBJ2-5,.,.,CASMTSQETQYF,TGTGCCAGTATGACTAGCCAAGAGACCCAGTACTTC
TRBV7-9,TRBJ1-1,.,few,CASSLTRGESAEAFF,TGTGCCAGCAGCTTAACCAGGGGAGAGAGCGCTGAAGCTTTCTTT
TRBV20-1,TRBJ1-1,.,.,CSARDRAGTNTEAFF,TGCAGTGCTAGAGATCGGGCAGGTACGAACACTGAAGCTTTCTTT
TRBV7-6,TRBJ2-1,.,many,CASRPITADNEQFF,TGTGCCAGCAGACCAATTACCGCCGACAATGAGCAGTTCTTC
TRBV4-3,TRBJ2-2,.,few,CASSQRGAGELFF,TGCGCCAGCAGCCAAAGGGGTGCCGGGGAGCTGTTTTTT
TRBV11-2,TRBJ1-5,.,few,CASSLGRTQPQHF,TGTGCCAGCAGCTTAGGACGGACTCAGCCCCAGCATTTT
TRBV4-2,TRBJ2-5,.,few,CASSHQQGFQYF,TGTGCCAGCAGCCATCAACAGGGTTTCCAGTACTTC
TRBV4-3,TRBJ2-3,.,.,CASSQASGQGTDTQYF,TGCGCCAGCAGCCAAGCCAGCGGGCAAGGCACAGATACGCAGTATTTT
TRBV12-3/TRBV12-4,TRBJ1-2,.,few,CASSPYVGEGYTF,TGTGCCAGCAGTCCTTACGTGGGGGAGGGCTACACCTTC
TRBV6-5,TRBJ2-1,TRBD2,.,CASSSRLAGDTSEQFF,TGTGCCAGCAGTTCTCGACTAGCGGGAGATACCAGTGAGCAGTTCTTC
TRBV10-3,TRBJ2-7,.,.,CAISTATGGEQYF,TGTGCCATCAGTACGGCTACCGGCGGCGAGCAGTACTTC
TRBV7-2,TRBJ2-1,.,.,CASSPGKIVKFF,TGTGCCAGCAGCCCGGGTAAGATAGTGAAGTTCTTC
TRBV12-3/TRBV12-4,TRBJ1-6,.,.,CASSQRPPRYNSPLHF,TGTGCCAGCAGTCAAAGGCCACCCCGCTATAATTCACCCCTCCACTTT
TRBV20-1,TRBJ2-7,.,.,CSAREQVTTYEQYF,TGCAGTGCTAGAGAACAAGTCACCACCTACGAGCAGTACTTC
TRBV30,TRBJ2-6,.,.,CASDGSGANVLTF,TGTGCCTCAGACGGCTCTGGGGCCAACGTCCTGACTTTC
TRBV3-1,TRBJ2-1,.,few,CASSQDSVKQFF,TGTGCCAGCAGCCAAGATAGTGTTAAGCAGTTCTTC
TRBV3-1,TRBJ1-2,.,few,CASSQGPLYGYTF,TGTGCCAGCAGCCAAGGCCCCCTCTATGGCTACACCTTC
TRBV6-1,TRBJ2-4,.,few,CASSAFGTPASLAKNIQYF,TGTGCCAGCAGTGCCTTCGGGACACCAGCTTCTCTAGCCAAAAACATTCAGTACTTC
TRBV27,TRBJ1-1,.,.,CASSLTGGGRVNTEAFF,TGTGCCAGCAGTTTAACCGGGGGAGGGAGGGTGAACACTGAAGCTTTCTTT
TRBV5-1,TRBJ2-7,TRBD2,few,CASSWGTSGSPGFYEQYF,TGCGCCAGCAGCTGGGGGACTAGCGGGTCCCCGGGATTCTACGAGCAGTACTTC
TRBV7-8,TRBJ1-4,.,.,CASSMGLAATNEKLFF,TGTGCCAGCAGCATGGGTTTGGCAGCAACTAATGAAAAACTGTTTTTT
TRBV10-3,TRBJ1-2,.,.,CAIRVSTHNGYTF,TGTGCCATCAGGGTCTCGACCCATAATGGCTACACCTTC
TRBV20-1,TRBJ2-6,.,.,CSATDGSSGANVLTF,TGCAGTGCCACGGACGGAAGCTCTGGGGCCAACGTCCTGACTTTC
TRBV2,TRBJ1-2,.,.,CASHNTVWGYTF,TGTGCCAGCCATAATACCGTGTGGGGCTACACCTTC